This TCR beta chain was recorded in a study of T cell repertoires in cytomegalovirus infection. As for the study in general: It can be stated that public TCR beta signatures indicated CMV infection as well as a matching HLA type.

One entry per CDR3 protein, called by TCRdb with MiXCR from the reads. Of approximately 83,000 distinct CDR3 sequences in the sample, 20% to 30% are singletons; the top ten hold 50%. Between the trimmed V and J ends, which lost 3 bases and 3 bases, there was a span of 11 bases. The CDR3 consists of 15 residues. The germline gives CDR1 SGHDN, CDR2 FVKESK. On this clonotype itself: Its antigen is undetermined.

Whole-study findings and limits: Pooled public TCR beta family frequency picked out CMV carriers with the relevant HLA.

The source of this sequence is a human donor in good health (CMV status not recorded). Some clones in this sample may be carry-over from other donors' samples. The chain has TRBV14 and TRBJ2-2, with a possible D match to TRBD1 (5 bases). The sample was CD8+ T cells from cultured PBMCs, taken from culture after CMV antigen stimulation. CDR3 region: CASSHQGADTGELFF. The CDR3 bases are TGTGCCAGCAGCCACCAGGGCGCGGACACCGGGGAGCTGTTTTTT.